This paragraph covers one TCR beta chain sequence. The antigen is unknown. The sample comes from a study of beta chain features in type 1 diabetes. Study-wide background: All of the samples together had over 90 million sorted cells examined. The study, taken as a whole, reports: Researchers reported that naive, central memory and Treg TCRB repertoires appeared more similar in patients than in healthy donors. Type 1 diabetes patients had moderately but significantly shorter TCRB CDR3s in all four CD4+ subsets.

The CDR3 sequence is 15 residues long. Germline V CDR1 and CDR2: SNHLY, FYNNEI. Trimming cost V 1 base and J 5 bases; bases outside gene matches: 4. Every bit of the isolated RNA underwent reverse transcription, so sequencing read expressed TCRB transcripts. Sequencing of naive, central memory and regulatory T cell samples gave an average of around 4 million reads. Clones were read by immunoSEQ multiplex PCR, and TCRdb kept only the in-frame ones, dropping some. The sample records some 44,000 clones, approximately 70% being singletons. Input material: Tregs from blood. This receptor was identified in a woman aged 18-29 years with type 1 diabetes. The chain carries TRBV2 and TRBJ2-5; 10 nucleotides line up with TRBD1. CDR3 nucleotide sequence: TGTGCCAGCAGTGAAGTGGGACAGGGGACGGAGACCCAGTACTTC. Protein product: CASSEVGQGTETQYF.